Below, one TCR beta chain is given with its context. The data originate from a study of cytomegalovirus exposure and HLA in healthy donors. A multiplex PCR was run with 60 Vbeta primers and 13 Jbeta primers. Sequencing was performed with immunoSEQ multiplex PCR; in TCRdb, only in-frame clones are kept and a portion is missing. Seen here are 120,000 to 150,000 clones, over 75% observed once, and the top ten hold around 2.5%. Trimming shortened V by 1 base and J by 8 bases, and 10 bases separated the two germline ends. The germline V gene encodes CDR1 SGHDT and CDR2 YYEEEE. The CDR3 runs 13 residues. This receptor was identified in a male donor in good health and CMV-seronegative. The chain joins TRBV5-6 to TRBJ2-4; D is uncertain. Sequencing used PBMCs. CDR3 nucleotide sequence: TGTGCCAGCAGCTTGCTCCAGAGCGACATTCAGTACTTC. This gives the protein CASSLLQSDIQYF.